This passage covers 13 T cell receptor beta chains from one sample sequenced in a study of lymphopenia after photon versus proton radiotherapy. Libraries were prepared by immunoSEQ multiplex PCR; TCRdb keeps only in-frame clonotypes and omits some of them. The table records about 70,000 clones, about 90% of them present only once. The material sequenced was peripheral blood, taken from a patient treated with photon-based radiotherapy. The receptor set was obtained from a woman aged 40 to 55 with cholangiocarcinoma.

This clone was detected once. The chain carries TRBV28 and TRBJ1-3; TRBD1 agrees at 7 bases. The CDR3 is made up of 17 amino acids. CDR1 and CDR2 (germline): MDHEN, SYDVKM. V shed 5 bases, J shed 0 bases, and the junction held 10 bases outside the gene matches. The CDR3 bases are TGTGCCAGCAGTCGGACAGGCTCCCGTGTCTCTGGAAACACCATATATTTT. This translates into CASSRTGSRVSGNTIYF.

The chain joins TRBV7-9 to TRBJ2-3; D ambiguous. CDR3 length equals 17 residues. The V end was cut by 3 bases, the J end by 0 bases, with 16 bases between. CDR1 is SEHNR, CDR2 FQNEAQ, per germline (reference sequence). CDR3 amino acids: CASSFPVGSSSTDTQYF. Here the CDR3 DNA reads TGTGCCAGCAGCTTTCCGGTGGGTTCGAGTAGCACAGATACGCAGTATTTT.

This chain joins TRBV29-1 and TRBJ1-2, with D possibly TRBD1 on 5 matching bases. V was clipped by 3 bases and J by 1 base, with 6 bases between them. The CDR3 loop spans 12 amino acids. CDR1 and CDR2 from the germline V gene are SQVTM and ANQGSEA. CDR3 sequence: CSVEGDNYGYTF. The CDR3 DNA sequence: TGCAGCGTTGAGGGGGATAACTATGGCTACACCTTC.

CDR3 sequence (DNA): TGTGCCAGCCACCGGGACAGGGATTACGGGGAGCTGTTTTTT. As protein: CASHRDRDYGELFF. The chain combines TRBV7-9 with TRBJ2-2; the match to TRBD1 covers 9 bases. From germline, CDR1 is SEHNR and CDR2 FQNEAQ (reference sequence). There are 14 residues in the CDR3. V shed 8 bases, J shed 7 bases, and the junction held 8 bases outside the gene matches.

The chain recombines TRBV5-4 with TRBJ1-2; D gene uncertain. The CDR3 has 15 residues. Deletions cut 1 base from V and 8 bases from J, with 18 bases between. Germline assignment: CDR1 SGHNT and CDR2 YYREEE (reference sequence). The CDR3 protein is CASSLPKTQTNGYTF. The CDR3 DNA sequence: TGTGCCAGCAGCTTGCCTAAGACCCAAACTAACGGCTACACCTTC.

The chain recombines TRBV6-5 with TRBJ2-7, with D possibly TRBD1 on 6 matching bases. This CDR3 has 15 amino acids. Trimming left V 2 bases short and J 1 base short, with 12 bases between. Looked up from germline, CDR1 is MNHEY and CDR2 is SVGAGI. In nucleotides, the CDR3 is TGTGCCAGCAGTTACGGCAGGGGATATTCCTACGAGCAGTACTTC. Residues: CASSYGRGYSYEQYF.

The chain carries TRBV5-1 and TRBJ1-1; D is unresolved. The CDR3 is 15 residues long. From germline, CDR1 is SGHRS and CDR2 YFSETQ. The germline V and J ends were trimmed by 4 bases and 2 bases, with 15 bases remaining between them. CDR3 amino acids: CASSPPAAPNTEAFF. The DNA of the CDR3 is TGCGCCAGCAGCCCCCCCGCGGCTCCCAACACTGAAGCTTTCTTT.

The genes are TRBV22-1 and TRBJ1-2. TRBV22-1 is a listed pseudogene. There are 16 residues in the CDR3. CDR3 sequence: CPGRVRGARKTYGYTF. The CDR3, as DNA: TGTCCTGGGAGGGTCCGCGGAGCGAGAAAGACCTATGGCTACACCTTC.

The genes are TRBV28 and TRBJ1-6, with 9 bases fitting TRBD1. From germline, CDR1 is MDHEN and CDR2 SYDVKM. The CDR3 is 19 residues long. Losses at the gene ends were 2 bases for V and 6 bases for J; bases not matched to a gene: 14. The chain's CDR3 is CASSLGGQGLGLGNSPLHF. The CDR3 DNA sequence: TGTGCCAGCAGTTTAGGGGGACAGGGTTTGGGCTTGGGTAATTCACCCCTCCACTTT.

This chain links TRBV5-4 with TRBJ1-1; D is unresolved. The CDR3 contains 11 residues. Germline V gives CDR1 SGHNT, CDR2 YYREEE (reference sequence). V was shortened by 1 base and J by 2 bases, with 0 bases between the two germline ends. CDR3 sequence (DNA): TGTGCCAGCAGCTTGAACACTGAAGCTTTCTTT. Protein sequence: CASSLNTEAFF.

The chain carries TRBV29-1 and TRBJ2-3; D call uncertain. This CDR3 has 11 amino acids. The V gene's germline CDR1 is SQVTM and CDR2 ANQGSEA. Trimming removed 7 bases from V and 4 bases from J, with 9 bases in between. The CDR3 is CSAKVSDTQYF. The CDR3 coding sequence is TGCAGCGCGAAGGTGTCAGATACGCAGTATTTT.

This clone was counted once. This rearrangement joins TRBV25-1 to TRBJ1-1; D is ambiguous. Per the germline V gene, CDR1 is MGHDK and CDR2 is SYGVNS. V gave up 5 bases and J gave up 2 bases, with 3 bases separating them. The CDR3 runs 11 residues. DNA for the CDR3: TGTGCCAGCAGTTTAAACACTGAAGCTTTCTTT. Protein: CASSLNTEAFF.

J is TRBJ2-1 and V is TRBV9; no clear D. The V and J ends lost 0 bases and 1 base respectively, with 5 bases between them. CDR3 size: 14 residues. Germline CDR1 SGDLS, CDR2 YYNGEE. CDR3: CASSVEASYNEQFF. In DNA form, the CDR3 reads TGTGCCAGCAGCGTAGAGGCGTCCTACAATGAGCAGTTCTTC.